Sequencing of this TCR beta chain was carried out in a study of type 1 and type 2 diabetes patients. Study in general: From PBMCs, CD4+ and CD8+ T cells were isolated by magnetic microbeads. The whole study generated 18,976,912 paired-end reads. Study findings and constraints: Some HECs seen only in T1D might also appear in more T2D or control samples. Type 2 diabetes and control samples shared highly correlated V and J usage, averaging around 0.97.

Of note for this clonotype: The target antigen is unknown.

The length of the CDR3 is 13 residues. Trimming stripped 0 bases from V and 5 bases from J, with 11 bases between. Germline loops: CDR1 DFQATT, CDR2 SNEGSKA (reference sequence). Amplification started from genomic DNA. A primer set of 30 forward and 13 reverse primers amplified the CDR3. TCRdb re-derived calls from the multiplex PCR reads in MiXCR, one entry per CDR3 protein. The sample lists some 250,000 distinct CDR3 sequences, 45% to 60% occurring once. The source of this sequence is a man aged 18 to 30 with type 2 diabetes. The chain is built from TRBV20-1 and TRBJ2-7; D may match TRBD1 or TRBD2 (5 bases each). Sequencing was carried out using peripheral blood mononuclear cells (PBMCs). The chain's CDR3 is CSARDVGTHEQYF. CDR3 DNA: TGCAGTGCTAGAGACGTAGGGACCCACGAGCAGTACTTC.